The 28 T cell receptor beta chains reported below all come from one sample, sequenced in a study of blood T cell repertoires in COVID-19. TCRdb's table, derived via immunoSEQ multiplex PCR, lists solely in-frame clones and lacks some. The data contain some 83,000 clones, 80% to 85% of them seen just once; the ten biggest clones take up approximately 40%. Sequencing was done on a sample of peripheral blood. Source of these receptors: an elderly man with acute or convalescent COVID-19.

V is TRBV5-1 and J is TRBJ2-5; D gene unclear. This CDR3 contains 14 residues. Between the trimmed V and J ends, which lost 7 bases and 2 bases, there was a span of 15 bases. Germline V CDR1 and CDR2: SGHRS, YFSETQ. The CDR3 is CASQREALQETQYF. The CDR3 coding sequence is TGCGCCAGCCAGCGTGAGGCTTTACAAGAGACCCAGTACTTC.

The V gene is TRBV5-4, the J gene TRBJ2-1; the D is unclear. Germline V gene lookup returns CDR1 SGHNT and CDR2 YYREEE (reference sequence). This CDR3 has 14 amino acids. V was clipped by 0 bases and J by 0 bases, with 4 bases between them. This chain's CDR3 is CASSLASSYNEQFF. For the CDR3, the DNA is TGTGCCAGCAGCTTGGCGAGCTCCTACAATGAGCAGTTCTTC.

The chain is built from TRBV13 and TRBJ2-1; possible D gene TRBD2, 6 bases. Trimming shortened V by 0 bases and J by 2 bases, and 8 bases separated the two germline ends. Germline V lookup: CDR1 PRHDT, CDR2 FYEKMQ (reference sequence). The CDR3 length is 15 residues. The CDR3 is CASSLGGGPYNEQFF. For the CDR3, the DNA is TGTGCCAGCAGCTTAGGAGGAGGGCCCTACAATGAGCAGTTCTTC. Combining the CDR3 with reference TRBV13 and TRBJ2-1 gives the whole variable domain AAGVIQSPRHLIKEKRETATLKCYPIPRHDTVYWYQQGPGQDPQFLISFYEKMQSDKGSIPDRFSAQQFSDYHSELNMSSLELGDSALYFCASSLGGGPYNEQFFGPGTRLTVL.

V gene TRBV2 combines with J gene TRBJ1-4; possible D gene TRBD1, 5 bases. This CDR3 is built from 15 residues. Germline V gene data show CDR1 as SNHLY and CDR2 as FYNNEI. The V end was cut by 7 bases, the J end by 0 bases, with 12 bases between. The CDR3 sequence: CASKGQGPTNEKLFF. For the CDR3, the DNA is TGTGCCAGCAAGGGGCAGGGTCCAACTAATGAAAAACTGTTTTTT.

CDR3 nucleotides: TGTGCCAGCAGTGAACAACAGCTAAGCAATCAGCCCCAGCATTTT. It specifies CASSEQQLSNQPQHF. This chain joins TRBV2 and TRBJ1-5; D remains ambiguous. The CDR3 covers 15 residues. The V end was cut by 2 bases, the J end by 1 base, with 9 bases between. Germline V gene lookup returns CDR1 SNHLY and CDR2 FYNNEI.

J is TRBJ2-4 and V is TRBV28; 9 bases map to TRBD1. Per germline, CDR1 MDHEN and CDR2 SYDVKM. This CDR3 comprises 15 residues. J was trimmed by 3 bases and V by 5 bases; bases with no gene match: 5. The CDR3 DNA is TGTGCCAGCAGTACGGGACAGGGACACAAAAACATTCAGTACTTC. Amino acids: CASSTGQGHKNIQYF.

V is TRBV12-3 or TRBV12-4 and J is TRBJ2-7; D remains unclear. V was trimmed by 3 bases and J by 0 bases, leaving 6 bases between them. This CDR3 spans 13 amino acids. CDR3 sequence: CASSFGASYEQYF. The CDR3 DNA is TGTGCCAGCAGTTTCGGTGCCTCCTACGAGCAGTACTTC.

V usage is TRBV19 and J usage is TRBJ2-2, with D perhaps matching TRBD1 (5 bases). Germline CDR1 reads LNHDA; CDR2 reads SQIVND (reference sequence). CDR3 length: 15 amino acids. Trimming took 3 bases from V and 2 from J, leaving 10 bases between them. CDR3 amino acids: CASSIGQTNTGELFF. In nucleotides, the CDR3 is TGTGCCAGTAGTATCGGACAAACAAACACCGGGGAGCTGTTTTTT.

This chain uses TRBV28 with TRBJ2-3; 8 nucleotides agree with TRBD2. Germline trimming cut 2 bases from V and 2 bases from J; bases unmatched to any gene: 6. This CDR3 has 16 residues. The V gene's germline CDR1 is MDHEN and CDR2 SYDVKM. The CDR3 loop reads CASSLTGTRITDTQYF. The CDR3 DNA reads TGTGCCAGCAGTTTAACCGGGACTAGAATCACAGATACGCAGTATTTT. Together with reference TRBV28 and TRBJ2-3, the CDR3 gives the full variable domain: DVKVTQSSRYLVKRTGEKVFLECVQDMDHENMFWYRQDPGLGLRLIYFSYDVKMKEKGDIPEGYSVSREKKERFSLILESASTNQTSMYLCASSLTGTRITDTQYFGPGTRLTVL.

The chain joins TRBV3-1 (or the pseudogene TRBV3-2) to TRBJ1-2; a possible D gene is TRBD1 (5 bases). Germline V gives CDR1 LGHDT, CDR2 YNNKEL (reference sequence). V was pared by 5 bases and J by 5 bases, with 9 bases between. This CDR3 is 12 amino acids long. For the CDR3, the DNA is TGTGCCAGCAGCTCACGACAGTATGGCTACACCTTC. Its translation: CASSSRQYGYTF.

This clone was observed once. Written as DNA, the CDR3 is TGCGCCAGCACGCCAGGGGGCAACACCGGGGAGCTGTTTTTT. Protein sequence: CASTPGGNTGELFF. The rearrangement links TRBV10-1 to TRBJ2-2; 8 bases match TRBD1. The CDR3 runs to 14 residues. Germline V gene data show CDR1 as WNHNN and CDR2 as SYGVQD (reference sequence). The ends lost 7 bases at V and 2 bases at J; junction bases unmatched: 3.

The chain carries TRBV7-9 and TRBJ2-7; 7 positions agree with TRBD2. The junction had 16 bases not matched to a gene; V was cut back by 7 bases and J by 4 bases. CDR3 length equals 16 residues. Looked up from germline, CDR1 is SEHNR and CDR2 is FQNEAQ (reference sequence). CDR3 DNA sequence: TGTGCCAGCACTTCCCGTGGCGGCGGGAGTGGGTACGAGCAGTACTTC. It is translated as CASTSRGGGSGYEQYF.

This chain connects TRBV5-1 to TRBJ1-4, with 7 bases aligning to TRBD1. This CDR3 is 15 amino acids long. The V and J ends lost 3 bases and 10 bases, in that order; junction bases with no gene match: 12. CDR1 is SGHRS and CDR2 is YFSETQ in the germline V gene. This chain's CDR3 is CASSYRQGERGKLFF. The CDR3 region has the DNA TGCGCCAGCAGCTATCGACAGGGTGAAAGAGGAAAACTGTTTTTT.

CDR3 protein: CASSFRSGNSDTQYF. The CDR3 DNA sequence: TGTGCCAGCAGCTTTCGCAGCGGGAATTCTGATACGCAGTATTTT. The chain uses TRBV7-3 and TRBJ2-3, with TRBD2 identical over 7 bases. The CDR3 contains 15 residues. Per the germline V gene, CDR1 is SGHTA and CDR2 is FQGTGA. Trimming cost V 3 bases and J 6 bases; bases outside gene matches: 9.

The chain employs TRBV6-2 or TRBV6-3 and TRBJ2-5, with TRBD1 matching 8 bases. Trimming removed 0 bases from V and 1 base from J; junction bases left unmatched: 4. Looked up from germline, CDR1 is MNHEY and CDR2 is SVGEGT. The CDR3 loop spans 16 amino acids. CDR3 coding DNA: TGTGCCAGCAGTTACTCCGTCACAGGGGGCCAAGAGACCCAGTACTTC. Its translation: CASSYSVTGGQETQYF.

This clone was recorded only once. The CDR3 DNA follows: TGTGCCAGCAGACAGACAGCCACAGATACGCAGTATTTT. The encoded protein is CASRQTATDTQYF. V and J are TRBV6-6 and TRBJ2-3; D is perhaps TRBD1 (5 bases). The V gene lost 6 bases and the J gene lost 2 bases, with 9 bases spanning the gap. In germline, CDR1 is MNHNY, CDR2 SVGAGI (reference sequence). The CDR3 totals 13 residues.

This clone showed up just a few times. The V and J genes are TRBV4-1 and TRBJ1-2; TRBD1 agrees at 10 bases. The length of the CDR3 is 16 residues. Germline CDR1 MGHRA, CDR2 YSYEKL. With 6 bases clipped from V and 2 bases from J, the junction kept 9 bases outside the gene matches. CDR3 amino acids: CASSGTGALINYGYTF. DNA for the CDR3: TGCGCCAGCAGTGGGACAGGGGCCCTCATAAACTATGGCTACACCTTC.

On this clone: Other DNA sequences in this specimen translate into the identical CDR3. This sequence joins TRBV3-1 (or the pseudogene TRBV3-2) and TRBJ1-2; tentative D call: TRBD1 (5 bases). CDR3 size: 14 residues. CDR1 is LGHDT and CDR2 is YNNKEL in the germline V gene (reference sequence). V gave up 0 bases and J gave up 4 bases, with 9 bases separating them. The CDR3 DNA reads as TGTGCCAGCAGCCAAGAGCAGGGCTCCTATGGCTACACCTTC. Its protein is CASSQEQGSYGYTF.

The chain recombines TRBV15 with TRBJ2-1, with D tentatively TRBD2 (5 bases). The length of the CDR3 is 15 residues. Trimming pared 5 bases from V and 3 bases from J, leaving 14 bases between. The germline V gene encodes CDR1 LNHNV and CDR2 YYDKDF (reference sequence). The CDR3 region has the DNA TGTGCCACCAGCCCCAGACTAAGGAGCTACAATGAGCAGTTCTTC. Amino acids: CATSPRLRSYNEQFF.

The chain has TRBV5-1 and TRBJ2-3; D is possibly TRBD2 (5 bases). Germline V gene data show CDR1 as SGHRS and CDR2 as YFSETQ. V shed 7 bases and J shed 2 bases, with 20 bases lying between them. This CDR3 is built from 16 residues. DNA of the CDR3: TGCGCCAGCGCCGAGGACTTCCAAAAATCCACAGATACGCAGTATTTT. Encoded protein: CASAEDFQKSTDTQYF.

This clone was counted a few times. The chain carries TRBV2 and TRBJ1-2, with a possible D match to TRBD1 (6 bases). CDR3 length equals 14 residues. V lost 7 bases, J lost 2 bases, and 14 bases lay in between. The V gene's germline CDR1 is SNHLY and CDR2 FYNNEI. CDR3 DNA: TGTGCCAGCATGGGAGGGGGACGGAACTATGGCTACACCTTC. It codes for CASMGGGRNYGYTF.

The CDR3, as DNA: TGTGCCAGCGCGAGACCGGGACTAGGTGTTCTGAGCTCCTACAATGAGCAGTTCTTC. Encoded protein: CASARPGLGVLSSYNEQFF. The chain couples TRBV28 to TRBJ2-1; 8 nucleotides line up with TRBD2. V shed 8 bases and J 0 bases; nucleotides not matched to a gene: 18. The CDR3 runs 19 residues. In germline, CDR1 is MDHEN, CDR2 SYDVKM.

This clone has just one count. The chain links TRBV19 to TRBJ1-5; 8 bases map to TRBD1. The V and J ends lost 5 bases and 1 base, in that order; junction bases with no gene match: 4. The CDR3 runs to 15 residues. Germline lookup yields CDR1 LNHDA and CDR2 SQIVND (reference sequence). Here the CDR3 DNA reads TGTGCCAGTAGTTTCCAGGGGGCAAGCAATCAGCCCCAGCATTTT. Translating it yields CASSFQGASNQPQHF.

The chain joins TRBV6-2 or TRBV6-3 to TRBJ1-1; weak D call: TRBD1 (6 bases). Germline values: CDR1 MNHEY, CDR2 SVGEGT. The CDR3 extends over 13 amino acids. With 5 bases removed from V and 4 bases from J, the gap between germline ends came to 11 bases. As DNA, the CDR3 is TGTGCCAGCAGTGCACAGGGTGTCACTGAAGCTTTCTTT. It is translated as CASSAQGVTEAFF.

The chain couples TRBV30 to TRBJ1-1, with 11 positions matching TRBD1. Germline CDR1 GTSNPN, CDR2 SVGIG (reference sequence). V lost 3 bases and J lost 5; bases outside the gene matches: 8. This CDR3 comprises 15 residues. The CDR3 loop is CAWRGQGARTTEAFF. The CDR3, as DNA: TGTGCCTGGAGAGGACAGGGGGCGCGTACGACTGAAGCTTTCTTT.

The chain is built from TRBV19 and TRBJ2-3; D gene ambiguous. The CDR3 sequence is 16 residues long. V lost 5 bases and J lost 2, with 17 bases in between. Germline assignment: CDR1 LNHDA and CDR2 SQIVND (reference sequence). CDR3 DNA sequence: TGTGCCAGTAGTCCCCAGGAACTCCTCAACACAGATACGCAGTATTTT. Protein product: CASSPQELLNTDTQYF.

This clone occurred a few times. The chain joins TRBV6-5 to TRBJ2-2; perhaps TRBD1 as D (6 bases). The CDR3 length is 14 residues. V dropped 5 bases and J dropped 3 bases, with 10 bases sitting between them. Germline V CDR1 and CDR2: MNHEY, SVGAGI. CDR3 bases: TGTGCCAGCAGTAAAAACAGGGACACCGGGGAGCTGTTTTTT. Translation gives CASSKNRDTGELFF.

The V and J genes are TRBV30 and TRBJ1-5, with 9 bases lining up with TRBD1. Germline V gene lookup returns CDR1 GTSNPN and CDR2 SVGIG (reference sequence). V lost 1 base, J lost 5 bases, and 9 bases stayed unmatched. The CDR3 is 16 residues long. The CDR3 DNA follows: TGTGCCTGGAGTGGGGGACAGGGAAGGGGGCATCAGCCCCAGCATTTT. Protein product: CAWSGGQGRGHQPQHF.